This entry describes one T cell receptor (beta chain). Its antigen is unknown. This sample was included in a study of cytomegalovirus exposure and HLA in healthy donors. Findings of the study overall: Most TCR sequences proved rare, with some public TCRs found in many donors. Published work reported that the classifier diagnosed cytomegalovirus status with high specificity and sensitivity. Associated with cytomegalovirus, according to the listing, were some 180 TCR beta chains.

Trimming cost V 5 bases and J 0 bases, with 11 bases left between them. In germline, CDR1 is SEHNR, CDR2 FQNEAQ (reference sequence). The CDR3 spans 15 residues. Libraries were prepared by immunoSEQ multiplex PCR; TCRdb keeps only in-frame clonotypes and omits some of them. The sample carries roughly 150,000 clones, less than 90% recorded once. The sequence derives from a woman younger than 35 in good health and CMV-seropositive. Material: PBMCs. The rearrangement links TRBV7-9 to TRBJ2-1, with D unclear. This CDR3 is CASSPPRSSYNEQFF. CDR3 bases: TGTGCCAGCAGCCCTCCCCGCAGCTCCTACAATGAGCAGTTCTTC.